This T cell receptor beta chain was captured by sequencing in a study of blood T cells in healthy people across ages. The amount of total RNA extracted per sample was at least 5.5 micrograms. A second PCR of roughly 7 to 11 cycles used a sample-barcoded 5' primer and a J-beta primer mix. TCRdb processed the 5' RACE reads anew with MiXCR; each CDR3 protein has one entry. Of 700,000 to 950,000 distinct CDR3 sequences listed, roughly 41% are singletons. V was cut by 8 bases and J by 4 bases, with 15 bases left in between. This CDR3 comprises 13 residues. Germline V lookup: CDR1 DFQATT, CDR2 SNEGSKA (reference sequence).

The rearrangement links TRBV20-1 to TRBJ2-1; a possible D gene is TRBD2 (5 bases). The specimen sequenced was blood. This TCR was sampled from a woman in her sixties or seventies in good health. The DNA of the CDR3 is TGCAGTAGTAGCGACGCGATTTACAATGAGCAGTTCTTC. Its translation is CSSSDAIYNEQFF.